This T cell receptor (beta chain) was identified in a study of blood T cell repertoires in COVID-19. Whole-study context: Samples representing acute and convalescent COVID-19 were sourced from the United States, Italy and Spain. Nucleic acid was either cDNA or gDNA, and it came from T cells, B-cell-depleted T cells, or PBMCs.

Germline trimming cut 4 bases from V and 5 bases from J; bases unmatched to any gene: 11. Germline CDR1 and CDR2: MNHNS and SASEGT. This CDR3 contains 17 residues. As originally analysed: Estimation of nucleated cell counts was performed using reference gene primer amplification. Sequencing used immunoSEQ multiplex PCR; TCRdb keeps in-frame clones, though not all of them. The D gene and trimming were derived from the DNA, and the V and J assignments and clone size from that table. Among some 73,000 clones listed, roughly 80% were seen once. This TCR was recovered from a human donor in a cohort sampled during active COVID-19. What was sequenced was peripheral blood. The chain combines TRBV6-1 with TRBJ2-5; 12 bases are a match to TRBD1. The CDR3 protein is CASSAGQGAGVSETQYF. In DNA, the CDR3 is TGTGCCAGCAGTGCGGGACAGGGGGCAGGTGTTTCGGAGACCCAGTACTTC.